The 20 T cell receptor beta chains below come from one sample, sequenced in a study of persistence of HIV-infected CD4 T cells. The immunoSEQ assay was version 4, run in survey mode. Profiling relied on immunoSEQ multiplex PCR, and the TCRdb table lists in-frame clones only, not all of them. The sample includes roughly 35,000 clones, about nine tenths of them seen just once. This nonspecific control used anti-CD3/anti-CD28 bead stimulation of CD4+ T cells. Sorting of responding CD4+ T cells relied on upregulated CD40 ligand together with CD69. Their recognized antigens are unknown. Material: CD4+ T cells sorted from PBMCs after roughly 18-hour stimulation, obtained from a patient who received antiretroviral therapy. The receptors were sampled from an adult man with HIV who was CMV-seropositive.

This clone occurred a few times. The chain has TRBV14 and TRBJ1-1, with 8 bases that match TRBD1. Germline assignment: CDR1 SGHDN and CDR2 FVKESK. J gave up 1 base and V 2 bases, and 3 bases lay outside the gene matches. This CDR3 contains 15 residues. DNA for the CDR3: TGTGCCAGCAGCCAAACGGGACAGGCGAACACTGAAGCTTTCTTT. Protein: CASSQTGQANTEAFF.

The chain carries TRBV19 and TRBJ1-5; D is unresolved. The CDR3 is 10 amino acids. The V gene's germline CDR1 is LNHDA and CDR2 SQIVND (reference sequence). Deletions cut 0 bases from V and 15 bases from J, with 6 bases between. In DNA form, the CDR3 reads TGTGCCAGTAGTATAGATGAGCGGCATTTT. Translation: CASSIDERHF.

The V gene is TRBV30, the J gene TRBJ2-1; D not resolved. Per the germline V gene, CDR1 is GTSNPN and CDR2 is SVGIG (reference sequence). V was clipped by 6 bases and J by 0 bases, with 9 bases between them. The CDR3 is made up of 13 amino acids. In DNA form, the CDR3 reads TGTGCCTGTAGGGCCGCCTCCTACAATGAGCAGTTCTTC. Protein sequence: CACRAASYNEQFF. Variable domain in full (rest from reference TRBV30 and TRBJ2-1): SQTIHQWPATLVQPVGSPLSLECTVEGTSNPNLYWYRQAAGRGLQLLFYSVGIGQISSEVPQNLSASRPQDRQFILSSKKLLLSDSGFYLCACRAASYNEQFFGPGTRLTVL.

The V and J genes are TRBV27 and TRBJ2-1, with D tentatively TRBD1 (6 bases). Germline assignment: CDR1 MNHEY and CDR2 SMNVEV (reference sequence). V shed 8 bases and J shed 6 bases, with 20 bases lying between them. There are 15 residues in the CDR3. This chain's CDR3 is CASSSAGTGLNEQFF. CDR3 nucleotide sequence: TGTGCCAGCTCCTCGGCCGGTACAGGGCTCAATGAGCAGTTCTTC.

The chain recombines TRBV5-4 with TRBJ1-1; D is perhaps TRBD1 (5 bases). There are 15 residues in the CDR3. Trimming took off 2 bases at V and 4 bases at J, with 15 bases between the two ends. Germline CDR1 is SGHNT and CDR2 is YYREEE (reference sequence). The CDR3 sequence is CASSFGGGRGTEAFF. Written as DNA, the CDR3 is TGTGCCAGCAGCTTTGGGGGGGGACGTGGCACTGAAGCTTTCTTT.

CDR3 DNA sequence: TGTGCCAGCAGTTTTAACGAGGAGACCCAGTACTTC. Translating it yields CASSFNEETQYF. The chain is built from TRBV28 and TRBJ2-5; D is unclear. The germline V gene has CDR1 MDHEN and CDR2 SYDVKM. V was cut by 3 bases and J by 5 bases, with 7 bases left in between. CDR3 length equals 12 residues.

Note on this clone: This specimen includes other DNA sequences encoding the same CDR3. The chain combines TRBV20-1 with TRBJ2-5, with unresolved D. Germline loops: CDR1 DFQATT, CDR2 SNEGSKA (reference sequence). The CDR3 consists of 12 residues. Between the trimmed V and J ends, which lost 3 bases and 5 bases, there was a span of 10 bases. The CDR3 spells CSASSGRETQYF. The CDR3 DNA follows: TGCAGTGCTAGTTCGGGTCGGGAGACCCAGTACTTC.

The chain has TRBV10-1 and TRBJ1-1; possibly TRBD1 for D (5 bases). The CDR3 extends over 14 amino acids. V was clipped by 5 bases and J by 1 base, with 11 bases between them. The germline V gene has CDR1 WNHNN and CDR2 SYGVQD (reference sequence). The CDR3 is CASSFHGGNTEAFF. CDR3 nucleotides: TGCGCCAGCAGTTTTCATGGGGGGAACACTGAAGCTTTCTTT.

This clone was seen only a few times. CDR3 DNA sequence: TGCGCCAGCAGCGTGGACCCCCCGAGTTCCAGCAATCAGCCCCAGCATTTT. Translation gives CASSVDPPSSSNQPQHF. This chain links TRBV5-1 with TRBJ1-5, with no clear D. In germline, CDR1 is SGHRS, CDR2 YFSETQ. Trimming stripped 4 bases from V and 1 base from J, with 18 bases between. The CDR3 sequence is 17 residues long.

The gene calls are TRBV5-1 and TRBJ1-3; maybe TRBD1 (6 bases). The V end was cut by 7 bases, the J end by 0 bases, with 17 bases between. The CDR3 is 16 residues long. Germline V lookup: CDR1 SGHRS, CDR2 YFSETQ. The CDR3 is CASRLGTTSSGNTIYF. Here the CDR3 DNA reads TGCGCCAGCCGACTCGGGACAACGAGCTCTGGAAACACCATATATTTT. The full variable domain, its missing parts supplied by reference TRBV5-1 and TRBJ1-3, is KAGVTQTPRYLIKTRGQQVTLSCSPISGHRSVSWYQQTPGQGLQFLFEYFSETQRNKGNFPGRFSGRQFSNSRSEMNVSTLELGDSALYLCASRLGTTSSGNTIYFGEGSWLTVV.

The V gene is TRBV6-5, the J gene TRBJ2-1, with no clear D. Trimming left V 6 bases short and J 6 bases short, with 9 bases between. The CDR3 runs to 12 residues. Per germline, CDR1 MNHEY and CDR2 SVGAGI. CDR3 amino acids: CASRAQFNEQFF. The DNA for the CDR3 is TGTGCCAGCAGGGCTCAGTTCAATGAGCAGTTCTTC.

V usage is TRBV2 and J usage is TRBJ1-6; a weak D match, TRBD1 (5 bases). The CDR3 runs to 14 residues. The V gene lost 6 bases and the J gene lost 7 bases, with 13 bases spanning the gap. Germline V gives CDR1 SNHLY, CDR2 FYNNEI. This chain's CDR3 is CASRPGRQNSPLHF. CDR3 coding DNA: TGTGCCAGCAGGCCGGGACGGCAAAATTCACCCCTCCACTTT.

The chain is built from TRBV6-1 and TRBJ2-7; D not certain. The germline V and J ends were trimmed by 3 bases and 5 bases, with 11 bases remaining between them. The CDR3 runs to 13 residues. CDR1 MNHNS and CDR2 SASEGT come from the germline V gene. CDR3 sequence (DNA): TGTGCCAGCAGTGACCCCACTAAGCACGAGCAGTACTTC. This codes for CASSDPTKHEQYF.

The rearrangement joins TRBV5-1 to TRBJ2-7; D is perhaps TRBD1 (5 bases). There are 13 residues in the CDR3. V lost 0 bases and J lost 5, with 9 bases in between. The germline V gene encodes CDR1 SGHRS and CDR2 YFSETQ. In nucleotides, the CDR3 is TGCGCCAGCAGCTTGGTTGTAGGGGACGAGCAGTACTTC. This sequence encodes CASSLVVGDEQYF. The full variable domain, rest sourced from reference TRBV5-1 and TRBJ2-7, is KAGVTQTPRYLIKTRGQQVTLSCSPISGHRSVSWYQQTPGQGLQFLFEYFSETQRNKGNFPGRFSGRQFSNSRSEMNVSTLELGDSALYLCASSLVVGDEQYFGPGTRLTVT.

V and J are TRBV9 and TRBJ1-4, with D possibly TRBD1 on 6 matching bases. From germline, CDR1 is SGDLS and CDR2 YYNGEE. The CDR3 loop spans 14 amino acids. Trimming took off 1 base at V and 7 bases at J, with 11 bases between the two ends. CDR3 residues: CASSVTGTSEKLFF. CDR3 DNA: TGTGCCAGCAGCGTAACAGGGACGAGTGAAAAACTGTTTTTT.

The chain carries TRBV6-1 and TRBJ2-2; 7 bases agree with TRBD1. The V segment lost 2 bases and the J segment 4 bases; nucleotides outside the gene matches: 7. Per the germline V gene, CDR1 is MNHNS and CDR2 is SASEGT. There are 16 residues in the CDR3. The CDR3 loop is CASSEMDRRITGELFF. In DNA, the CDR3 is TGTGCCAGCAGTGAAATGGACAGGCGGATCACCGGGGAGCTGTTTTTT.

CDR3 DNA sequence: TGTGCTAGTGGTTTGGTAGCTAGCGGAGTGGGCACCGGGGAGCTGTTTTTT. Translating gives CASGLVASGVGTGELFF. The rearrangement uses TRBV12-5 and TRBJ2-2; TRBD2 agrees at 7 bases. V was pared by 0 bases and J by 4 bases, with 8 bases of the junction left unmatched. Germline-derived CDR1 and CDR2 are LGHNT and FRNRAP. The CDR3 extends over 17 amino acids.

This clone was recorded once. This chain uses TRBV7-8 with TRBJ1-4; D gene uncertain. Germline V gives CDR1 SGHVS, CDR2 FQNEAQ. There are 12 residues in the CDR3. Trimming pared 6 bases from V and 7 bases from J, leaving 9 bases between. The CDR3 loop reads CASSFRGEKLFF. The CDR3 DNA reads as TGTGCCAGCAGTTTCCGTGGTGAAAAACTGTTTTTT. Using reference TRBV7-8 and TRBJ1-4 for the parts outside the CDR3, the full variable domain is GAGVSQSPRYKVAKRGQDVALRCDPISGHVSLFWYQQALGQGPEFLTYFQNEAQLDKSGLPSDRFFAERPEGSVSTLKIQRTQQEDSAVYLCASSFRGEKLFFGSGTQLSVL.

The rearrangement uses TRBV11-1 and TRBJ2-5; D perhaps matches TRBD1 (6 bases). Trimming pared 7 bases from V and 0 bases from J, leaving 12 bases between. The V gene's germline CDR1 is SGHAT and CDR2 FQDESV (reference sequence). The CDR3 consists of 14 residues. CDR3 coding DNA: TGTGCCAGCATAGGTAGGGGGAACCAAGAGACCCAGTACTTC. Residues: CASIGRGNQETQYF.

The rearrangement joins TRBV9 to TRBJ2-1; TRBD2 matches 8 bases. Germline CDR1 is SGDLS and CDR2 is YYNGEE. The V segment lost 4 bases and the J segment 6 bases; nucleotides outside the gene matches: 9. This CDR3 region has 15 residues. In nucleotides, the CDR3 is TGTGCCAGCAGCCCCCTAGCGGGCCCGGTCAATGAGCAGTTCTTC. This gives the protein CASSPLAGPVNEQFF.